The 25 T cell receptor beta chains below come from one sample, sequenced in a study of graft-versus-host responses after intestinal transplantation. Roughly 200,000 CFSE-labeled responder cells were plated with roughly 200,000 irradiated, violet-dye-labeled stimulator cells. Clones were sequenced by immunoSEQ multiplex PCR, and TCRdb holds only the in-frame ones, with some missing. In the table there are roughly 23,000 clones, roughly two fifths of which are singletons. Sequencing used alloreactive CD8+ T cells from a mixed lymphocyte reaction culture, obtained before transplantation. Indicated subset: CFSE-low proliferating T cells sorted from approximately 6-day pre-transplant mixed lymphocyte reaction (GvH or HvG direction). The receptors stem from a human patient who was an organ donor for intestinal transplantation.

Written as DNA, the CDR3 is TGCAGTGCTACCCAAGAGACCCAGTACTTC. Translated: CSATQETQYF. The chain joins TRBV20-1 to TRBJ2-5; D not certain. Trimming shortened V by 4 bases and J by 1 base, and 1 base separated the two germline ends. Looked up from germline, CDR1 is DFQATT and CDR2 is SNEGSKA (reference sequence). This CDR3 has 10 amino acids.

This clone was detected a few times. The rearrangement joins TRBV2 to TRBJ2-7; 10 bases fit TRBD1. V dropped 4 bases and J dropped 2; count of bases not matched to a gene: 8. The length of the CDR3 is 16 residues. The germline CDR1 and CDR2 sequences are SNHLY and FYNNEI. The CDR3: CASSVPETGGPYEQYF. DNA of the CDR3: TGTGCCAGCAGTGTCCCTGAGACAGGGGGCCCCTACGAGCAGTACTTC.

The chain has TRBV6-6 and TRBJ2-1; D remains ambiguous. This CDR3 region has 11 residues. Germline V gene lookup returns CDR1 MNHNY and CDR2 SVGAGI (reference sequence). V gave up 1 base and J gave up 8 bases, with 3 bases separating them. DNA of the CDR3: TGTGCCAGCAGTTACTTCGATGAGCAGTTCTTC. Amino acid sequence: CASSYFDEQFF.

This clone was observed a handful of times. The J gene is TRBJ2-3, the V gene TRBV9; 14 bases line up with TRBD2. The germline V gene has CDR1 SGDLS and CDR2 YYNGEE. There are 17 residues in the CDR3. V was clipped by 4 bases and J by 2 bases; unmatched bases: 6. CDR3 nucleotides: TGTGCCAGCAGCCCGGGACTAGCGGGAGCCCCCACAGATACGCAGTATTTT. Residues: CASSPGLAGAPTDTQYF.

The CDR3 DNA follows: TGCGCCATGAGGGACATAAGGCGAGGAGAGACCCAGTACTTC. It is translated as CAMRDIRRGETQYF. The gene calls are TRBV23-1 and TRBJ2-5, with D possibly TRBD1 on 6 matching bases. TRBV23-1 is an ORF for which the function is uncertain. This CDR3 contains 14 residues. With 10 bases removed from V and 4 bases from J, the gap between germline ends came to 19 bases.

The J gene is TRBJ2-7, the V gene TRBV5-4; D perhaps matches TRBD2 (6 bases). Germline lookup yields CDR1 SGHNT and CDR2 YYREEE (reference sequence). This CDR3 has 13 amino acids. The germline V and J ends were trimmed by 3 bases and 4 bases, with 11 bases remaining between them. The CDR3: CASSSGSGYEQYF. In DNA, the CDR3 is TGTGCCAGCAGCTCCGGGAGCGGGTACGAGCAGTACTTC.

This clone was recorded a few times. This sequence joins TRBV11-1 and TRBJ2-5; D unresolved. Trimming took 4 bases from V and 5 from J, leaving 5 bases between them. Germline V gene sequence: CDR1 SGHAT, CDR2 FQDESV (reference sequence). CDR3 length: 11 residues. The CDR3 loop reads CASSYTETQYF. The DNA for the CDR3 is TGTGCCAGCAGCTACACGGAGACCCAGTACTTC.

V gene TRBV5-1 combines with J gene TRBJ2-2; 7 nucleotides agree with TRBD1. Germline trimming cut 0 bases from V and 6 bases from J; bases unmatched to any gene: 5. Germline CDR1 and CDR2: SGHRS and YFSETQ. This CDR3 region has 15 residues. The CDR3 here is CASSLEQGVPGELFF. CDR3 nucleotides: TGCGCCAGCAGCTTGGAGCAGGGGGTTCCCGGGGAGCTGTTTTTT. Combining the CDR3 with reference TRBV5-1 and TRBJ2-2 gives the whole variable domain KAGVTQTPRYLIKTRGQQVTLSCSPISGHRSVSWYQQTPGQGLQFLFEYFSETQRNKGNFPGRFSGRQFSNSRSEMNVSTLELGDSALYLCASSLEQGVPGELFFGEGSRLTVL.

This clone showed up just a few times. The chain couples TRBV7-2 to TRBJ2-5, with no clear D. The V gene's germline CDR1 is SGHTA and CDR2 FQGNSA. This CDR3 comprises 18 residues. V lost 1 base and J lost 5, with 23 bases in between. CDR3 in DNA: TGTGCCAGCAGCTTAGTTGGTTTTGGCGGCTTCCCCTCGGAGACCCAGTACTTC. It yields the protein CASSLVGFGGFPSETQYF.

This clone showed up just a few times. The rearrangement uses TRBV11-3 and TRBJ1-1; D gene unclear. There are 13 residues in the CDR3. CDR1 is SGHNT and CDR2 is YENEEA in the germline V gene. V was cut by 5 bases and J by 1 base, with 8 bases left in between. CDR3 sequence (DNA): TGTGCCAGCAGCCCAGGCCCGAACACTGAAGCTTTCTTT. It is translated as CASSPGPNTEAFF.

The genes are TRBV6-6 and TRBJ2-2, with TRBD2 matching 7 bases. Germline assignment: CDR1 MNHNY and CDR2 SVGAGI (reference sequence). CDR3 length equals 14 residues. V gave up 7 bases and J gave up 4 bases; unmatched junction bases: 6. CDR3 in amino acids: CASTRGRGTGELFF. The CDR3, as DNA: TGTGCCAGCACTCGCGGGAGAGGCACCGGGGAGCTGTTTTTT.

The chain employs TRBV2 and TRBJ2-5; the D is unclear. The J call is in doubt because the DNA end fits TRBJ2-7 better. CDR1 and CDR2 (germline): SNHLY, FYNNEI. The CDR3 loop spans 13 amino acids. CDR3 loop: CASSEYSSYEQYF. In DNA, the CDR3 is TGTGCCAGCAGCGAATACAGCTCCTACGAGCAGTACTTC.

The genes are TRBV28 and TRBJ1-5; D unresolved. CDR3 length: 16 amino acids. Trimming cost V 6 bases and J 8 bases, with 23 bases left between them. Germline-derived CDR1 and CDR2 are MDHEN and SYDVKM. The CDR3 loop reads CASSSPKQRPWEPQHF. The CDR3 coding sequence is TGTGCCAGCAGCTCCCCCAAACAGCGCCCCTGGGAGCCCCAGCATTTT.

The J gene is TRBJ1-2, the V gene TRBV7-9; 10 bases are shared with TRBD1. This CDR3 has 14 amino acids. V was pared by 0 bases and J by 6 bases, with 1 base of the junction left unmatched. Germline CDR1 and CDR2: SEHNR and FQNEAQ (reference sequence). CDR3 nucleotide sequence: TGTGCCAGCAGCTTAGCCGGGACAGGGGATGGCTACACCTTC. Translating gives CASSLAGTGDGYTF.

CDR3 in DNA: TGTGCCAGCGTCAGGGGGAGCACAGATACGCAGTATTTT. It yields the protein CASVRGSTDTQYF. The V and J genes are TRBV6-1 and TRBJ2-3; 7 bases are shared with TRBD1. The germline CDR1 and CDR2 sequences are MNHNS and SASEGT. The CDR3 has 13 residues. With V trimmed by 8 bases and J by 0 bases, 2 bases remained unmatched.

The chain couples TRBV7-6 to TRBJ2-1, with D tentatively TRBD2 (7 bases). The V and J ends lost 4 bases and 8 bases respectively, with 18 bases between them. The CDR3 has 15 amino acids. The germline CDR1 and CDR2 sequences are SGHVS and FNYEAQ. The CDR3 DNA follows: TGTGCCAGCAGCTGGGGGGGCAGCGTCATAGATGAGCAGTTCTTC. It codes for CASSWGGSVIDEQFF.

The V gene is TRBV27, the J gene TRBJ2-7; tentatively, D is TRBD2 (6 bases). The germline V gene has CDR1 MNHEY and CDR2 SMNVEV (reference sequence). V lost 5 bases, J lost 3 bases, and 11 bases lay in between. The CDR3 is 13 residues long. CDR3 DNA: TGTGCCAGCAGTCCGGGACTGGACTACGAGCAGTACTTC. Protein product: CASSPGLDYEQYF.

In its sample, this clone was seen a few times. The V and J genes are TRBV6-5 and TRBJ1-2; no clear D gene. This CDR3 contains 13 residues. The V gene lost 4 bases and the J gene lost 6 bases, with 12 bases spanning the gap. Per germline, CDR1 MNHEY and CDR2 SVGAGI. This chain's CDR3 is CASSWAINDGYTF. CDR3 bases: TGTGCCAGCAGTTGGGCTATCAATGATGGCTACACCTTC.

The sample holds a few counts of this clone. The chain has TRBV4-1 and TRBJ2-1, with 7 bases matching TRBD2. Losses at the gene ends were 0 bases for V and 4 bases for J; bases not matched to a gene: 6. The V gene's germline CDR1 is MGHRA and CDR2 YSYEKL. CDR3 length: 16 amino acids. CDR3 loop: CASSQERAGEYNEQFF. DNA for the CDR3: TGCGCCAGCAGCCAAGAAAGGGCGGGGGAATACAATGAGCAGTTCTTC.

This clone was picked up a small number of times. The chain has TRBV25-1 and TRBJ1-6, with D perhaps TRBD1 (5 bases). Per germline, CDR1 MGHDK and CDR2 SYGVNS. CDR3 length equals 15 residues. V lost 1 base, J lost 6 bases, and 10 bases lay in between. CDR3 bases: TGTGCCAGCAGTGAATCCGCCAGGGCTAATTCACCCCTCCACTTT. This sequence encodes CASSESARANSPLHF.

The chain employs TRBV4-2 and TRBJ2-7; no reliable D call. The CDR3 sequence is 12 residues long. Germline assignment: CDR1 LGHNA and CDR2 YNFKEQ. The V end was cut by 5 bases, the J end by 7 bases, with 12 bases between. The CDR3 is CASSLGPGEQYF. CDR3 DNA: TGTGCCAGCAGCTTGGGCCCCGGGGAGCAGTACTTC.

This clone showed up just a few times. This rearrangement joins TRBV7-2 to TRBJ2-3; no definite D call. The germline V gene encodes CDR1 SGHTA and CDR2 FQGNSA. The CDR3 has 14 amino acids. Trimming removed 9 bases from V and 2 bases from J, with 15 bases in between. CDR3: CASRPPTVTDTQYF. The CDR3 nucleotides are TGTGCCAGTAGGCCGCCAACGGTCACAGATACGCAGTATTTT.

The chain is built from TRBV7-9 and TRBJ2-7, with D maybe TRBD1 (6 bases). The length of the CDR3 is 13 residues. Germline V gene sequence: CDR1 SEHNR, CDR2 FQNEAQ (reference sequence). Deletions cut 4 bases from V and 0 bases from J, with 7 bases between. CDR3 coding DNA: TGTGCCAGCAGCTCGACAGGCTCCTACGAGCAGTACTTC. As protein: CASSSTGSYEQYF.

The chain combines TRBV29-1 with TRBJ1-2; possible D gene TRBD1, 5 bases. CDR1 SQVTM and CDR2 ANQGSEA come from the germline V gene. Deletions cut 0 bases from V and 11 bases from J, with 22 bases between. This CDR3 contains 15 residues. CDR3 DNA sequence: TGCAGCGTTGAAGATCGAGGACATCGAATCGGACGGTACACCTTC. Translated, it gives CSVEDRGHRIGRYTF.

In this sample, this clone turned up a few times. The rearrangement links TRBV5-6 to TRBJ1-4; a possible D gene is TRBD1 (6 bases). CDR3 length: 14 residues. With 5 bases removed from V and 3 bases from J, the gap between germline ends came to 11 bases. The germline V gene encodes CDR1 SGHDT and CDR2 YYEEEE. The DNA for the CDR3 is TGTGCCAGCAGTATAGGGGGGTCTAATGAAAAACTGTTTTTT. Its protein product is CASSIGGSNEKLFF.